This TCR beta chain was recovered during a study of shared clonotypes between healthy human individuals. Study overall: CD4 naive and memory got three plates each, CD8 naive two, CD8 memory one. General study results and limits: Non-shared clonotypes were found to have lower generation probabilities than the clonotypes that were shared by all four of the sorted-subset donors.

From germline, CDR1 is SGHTA and CDR2 FQGNSA. The CDR3 is 14 amino acids. Between the trimmed V and J ends, which lost 5 bases and 5 bases, there was a span of 15 bases. Turning to this clone: Its target is not known.

Sequencing used immunoSEQ multiplex PCR; TCRdb keeps in-frame clones, though not all of them. The repertoire holds 500,000 to 550,000 clones, with around 96% as singletons. The sequence came from a woman under 40 in good health. The rearrangement links TRBV7-2 to TRBJ2-5; D call uncertain. Source material: naive CD4+ T cells sorted from blood. Subset meaning: CD45RA+ positively selected. DNA for the CDR3: TGTGCCAGCAGCCCGAGGCGATGGGGTGAGACCCAGTACTTC. It yields the protein CASSPRRWGETQYF.